The 27 T cell receptor beta chains presented below share a single source sample, sequenced in a study of shared clonotypes between healthy human individuals. Method: immunoSEQ multiplex PCR; TCRdb's copy keeps in-frame clones and lacks some. The sample has 400,000 to 550,000 clones; 70% to 85% are singletons. Sequenced sample: PBMCs. These receptors all stem from a woman in her thirties or forties in good health. Some clones in this sample may be carry-over from other donors' samples.

The chain recombines TRBV18 with TRBJ1-2, with a weak D call TRBD1 (6 bases). The V end lost 5 bases, the J end lost 2 bases, and 18 bases lay between the germline ends. The CDR3 spans 16 residues. The germline V gene encodes CDR1 KGHSH and CDR2 LQKENI. CDR3 sequence: CASSVRQDPANYGYTF. CDR3 bases: TGTGCCAGCTCAGTCCGACAGGATCCGGCGAACTATGGCTACACCTTC.

The rearrangement joins TRBV6-5 to TRBJ1-4, with D perhaps matching TRBD1 (5 bases). The CDR3 totals 14 residues. The germline gives CDR1 MNHEY, CDR2 SVGAGI. Trimming removed 5 bases at V and 7 bases at J, with 14 bases between. CDR3 region: CASSGARGAEKLFF. As DNA, the CDR3 is TGTGCCAGCAGTGGGGCTCGCGGAGCTGAAAAACTGTTTTTT.

The J gene is TRBJ2-4, the V gene TRBV7-2, with a weak D call TRBD2 (5 bases). Germline CDR1 is SGHTA and CDR2 is FQGNSA. This CDR3 is built from 16 residues. Trimming removed 0 bases at V and 0 bases at J, with 9 bases between. The CDR3 nucleotides read TGTGCCAGCAGCTTAGCTGCGGGCCTAGCCAAAAACATTCAGTACTTC. This translates into CASSLAAGLAKNIQYF.

The rearrangement uses TRBV5-1 and TRBJ2-2; maybe TRBD2 (5 bases). The CDR3 is 15 amino acids. Germline CDR1 reads SGHRS; CDR2 reads YFSETQ. Trimming removed 4 bases from V and 5 bases from J, with 15 bases in between. The CDR3 reads CASSLRVVQTGELFF. The CDR3 DNA follows: TGCGCCAGCAGCCTGCGGGTCGTTCAAACCGGGGAGCTGTTTTTT.

The V call is TRBV15, the J call TRBJ2-3, with TRBD2 matching 12 bases. The germline gives CDR1 LNHNV, CDR2 YYDKDF (reference sequence). CDR3 length: 16 residues. The trim removed 0 bases at V and 4 bases at J, leaving 2 bases unmatched. The CDR3 protein is CATSRERLAGADTQYF. The CDR3 coding sequence is TGTGCCACCAGCAGAGAACGACTAGCGGGAGCAGATACGCAGTATTTT.

V is TRBV5-4 and J is TRBJ2-7; 7 bases align to TRBD1. Trimming removed 4 bases from V and 7 bases from J; junction bases left unmatched: 14. The CDR3 contains 15 residues. Germline V lookup: CDR1 SGHNT, CDR2 YYREEE (reference sequence). For the CDR3, the DNA is TGTGCCAGCAGCCCGGGACAGAGTGATTACGTAGAGCAGTACTTC. Amino acids: CASSPGQSDYVEQYF.

V usage is TRBV29-1 and J usage is TRBJ2-7, with unresolved D. CDR3 length: 12 amino acids. From germline, CDR1 is SQVTM and CDR2 ANQGSEA. V was clipped by 4 bases and J by 2 bases, with 9 bases between them. CDR3: CSVGPTTYEQYF. CDR3 sequence (DNA): TGCAGCGTTGGCCCGACAACCTACGAGCAGTACTTC.

Only one count was recorded for this clone. The chain couples TRBV2 to TRBJ1-5; 8 bases are shared with TRBD1. The V and J ends lost 4 bases and 1 base, in that order; junction bases with no gene match: 6. The CDR3 has 16 amino acids. Germline lookup yields CDR1 SNHLY and CDR2 FYNNEI. DNA for the CDR3: TGTGCCAGCAGTGTCCAGGGGGCTACGAGCAATCAGCCCCAGCATTTT. This encodes CASSVQGATSNQPQHF.

This sequence joins TRBV21-1 and TRBJ1-1; no check of the table's D call, TRBD1, against the DNA was made. TRBV21-1 is a known pseudogene. The CDR3 extends over 14 amino acids. The CDR3 is CASSRQGVNTEAFF. CDR3 sequence (DNA): TGTGCCAGCAGCAGACAGGGGGTGAACACTGAAGCTTTCTTT.

V is TRBV2 and J is TRBJ2-7; D gene ambiguous. The CDR3 consists of 14 residues. V was clipped by 8 bases and J by 0 bases, with 14 bases between them. Germline V gene data show CDR1 as SNHLY and CDR2 as FYNNEI. CDR3 bases: TGTGCCAGCCGTATTCAGGCTATCTCCTACGAGCAGTACTTC. Residues: CASRIQAISYEQYF. Combining the CDR3 with reference TRBV2 and TRBJ2-7 gives the whole variable domain EPEVTQTPSHQVTQMGQEVILRCVPISNHLYFYWYRQILGQKVEFLVSFYNNEISEKSEIFDDQFSVERPDGSNFTLKIRSTKLEDSAMYFCASRIQAISYEQYFGPGTRLTVT.

J is TRBJ2-7 and V is TRBV29-1; TRBD1 might be the D (6 bases). Germline CDR1 is SQVTM and CDR2 is ANQGSEA. Deletions cut 7 bases from V and 5 bases from J, with 12 bases between. This CDR3 comprises 11 residues. The CDR3 DNA follows: TGCAGCGGAGGACAGACCGACGAGCAGTACTTC. This translates into CSGGQTDEQYF.

The chain combines TRBV11-2 with TRBJ2-2; TRBD1 aligns across 7 bases. Per germline, CDR1 SGHAT and CDR2 FQNNGV. The CDR3 length is 15 residues. V gave up 5 bases and J gave up 3 bases; unmatched junction bases: 6. CDR3 sequence: CASSPDRAHTGELFF. CDR3 DNA: TGTGCCAGCAGCCCCGACAGGGCCCACACCGGGGAGCTGTTTTTT.

Here the CDR3 reads CASSLEARLSNEQFF. The CDR3 coding sequence is TGTGCCAGCAGCTTGGAAGCTCGGCTTTCCAATGAGCAGTTCTTC. The chain carries TRBV5-4 and TRBJ2-1; D is ambiguous. Trimming stripped 0 bases from V and 6 bases from J, with 13 bases between. Germline-derived CDR1 and CDR2 are SGHNT and YYREEE (reference sequence). The CDR3 spans 15 residues. The full variable domain, in which reference TRBV5-4 and TRBJ2-1 provide the parts outside the CDR3, is ETGVTQSPTHLIKTRGQQVTLRCSSQSGHNTVSWYQQALGQGPQFIFQYYREEENGRGNFPPRFSGLQFPNYSSELNVNALELDDSALYLCASSLEARLSNEQFFGPGTRLTVL.

This chain connects TRBV6-5 to TRBJ2-7; 13 nucleotides line up with TRBD2. V trimming: 6 bases; J trimming: 4 bases; junction bases outside the gene matches: 3. CDR1 MNHEY and CDR2 SVGAGI come from the germline V gene. CDR3 length equals 14 residues. The CDR3 sequence: CASRWTSGRYEQYF. CDR3 DNA: TGTGCCAGCAGGTGGACTAGCGGGAGATACGAGCAGTACTTC.

The chain joins TRBV4-1 to TRBJ2-1; perhaps TRBD1 as D (6 bases). CDR1 and CDR2 (germline): MGHRA, YSYEKL. V was pared by 7 bases and J by 6 bases, with 16 bases between. The CDR3 spans 14 residues. In DNA, the CDR3 is TGCGCCAGCAAAGTTCGGGCAGGGGCCAATGAGCAGTTCTTC. Translated: CASKVRAGANEQFF.

The gene calls are TRBV28 and TRBJ2-3; D is unclear. Germline CDR1 and CDR2: MDHEN and SYDVKM. The CDR3 is made up of 14 amino acids. Trimming left V 5 bases short and J 3 bases short, with 12 bases between. The CDR3 DNA is TGTGCCAGCAGTCCTCCGGTGGGGACAGATACGCAGTATTTT. Translation gives CASSPPVGTDTQYF.

V usage is TRBV2 and J usage is TRBJ2-5; D unclear. CDR1 SNHLY and CDR2 FYNNEI come from the germline V gene. CDR3 length: 13 residues. V was clipped by 5 bases and J by 3 bases, with 10 bases between them. Here the CDR3 reads CASSRYFEETQYF. The DNA of the CDR3 is TGTGCCAGCAGTCGATACTTTGAAGAGACCCAGTACTTC.

This chain connects TRBV5-4 to TRBJ2-7; D may match TRBD1 or TRBD2 (5 bases each). CDR1 SGHNT and CDR2 YYREEE come from the germline V gene (reference sequence). V lost 4 bases and J 6 bases, leaving 8 bases between the germline ends. This CDR3 contains 11 residues. This CDR3 reads CASSPGREQYF. CDR3 sequence (DNA): TGTGCCAGCAGCCCGGGGCGCGAGCAGTACTTC.

A note on this clone: This may stem from a read error, because a much larger clone lies one nucleotide away. The chain couples TRBV30 to TRBJ2-7, with D tentatively TRBD1 or TRBD2 (8 bases each). From germline, CDR1 is GTSNPN and CDR2 SVGIG (reference sequence). The CDR3 has 15 amino acids. CDR3 DNA sequence: TGTGCCCGGAGTCGAGGACAGGGACTAGTAGAGGAGCAGTACTTC. It translates to CARSRGQGLVEEQYF.

The chain has TRBV7-3 and TRBJ2-2; no firm D call. Trimming took off 6 bases at V and 3 bases at J, with 11 bases between the two ends. CDR3 length: 14 residues. The germline V gene has CDR1 SGHTA and CDR2 FQGTGA. CDR3 region: CASRKGRDTGELFF. CDR3 sequence (DNA): TGTGCCAGCAGGAAGGGCCGGGACACCGGGGAGCTGTTTTTT.

The genes are TRBV28 and TRBJ2-5; TRBD2 matches at 12 bases. The J call could be wrong; TRBJ2-7 is a better fit for the DNA end. Germline lookup yields CDR1 MDHEN and CDR2 SYDVKM. The CDR3 length is 16 residues. DNA of the CDR3: TGTGCCAGCAGTTTAGGACTAGCGGGACTCAAAGGCGAGCAGTACTTC. It encodes CASSLGLAGLKGEQYF.

This clone appeared many times. The chain carries TRBV20-1 and TRBJ1-2; TRBD1 is a possible D gene (5 bases). The CDR3 spans 11 residues. The V gene lost 6 bases and the J gene lost 5 bases, with 10 bases spanning the gap. The V gene's germline CDR1 is DFQATT and CDR2 SNEGSKA (reference sequence). DNA for the CDR3: TGCAGTGCCGACAGTGTGTATGGCTACACCTTC. This encodes CSADSVYGYTF.

This clone was recorded once. The V and J genes are TRBV7-3 and TRBJ2-1; unclear D gene. Trimming pared 5 bases from V and 5 bases from J, leaving 10 bases between. CDR1 SGHTA and CDR2 FQGTGA come from the germline V gene. The CDR3 spans 13 residues. The CDR3 DNA reads TGTGCCAGCAGCGTCCGGCGTGACAATGAGCAGTTCTTC. It translates to CASSVRRDNEQFF. The whole variable domain, remainder taken from reference TRBV7-3 and TRBJ2-1, is GAGVSQTPSNKVTEKGKYVELRCDPISGHTALYWYRQSLGQGPEFLIYFQGTGAADDSGLPNDRFFAVRPEGSVSTLKIQRTERGDSAVYLCASSVRRDNEQFFGPGTRLTVL.

With respect to this clone: A read error is the likely source, as a far larger clone sits one nucleotide away. V usage is TRBV4-2 and J usage is TRBJ1-1; D possibly corresponds to TRBD1 (6 bases). Germline V gene sequence: CDR1 LGHNA, CDR2 YNFKEQ. V was clipped by 4 bases and J by 4 bases, with 10 bases between them. CDR3 length equals 13 residues. CDR3 nucleotide sequence: TGTGCCAGCAGCCGAGGACAGAGCACTGAAGCTTTCTTT. Its translation is CASSRGQSTEAFF.

This chain links TRBV27 with TRBJ2-3; D not resolved. The length of the CDR3 is 16 residues. Germline lookup yields CDR1 MNHEY and CDR2 SMNVEV (reference sequence). Trimming cost V 3 bases and J 1 base, with 14 bases left between them. For the CDR3, the DNA is TGTGCCAGCAGTTTGAGATCAGTTTTTGGCACAGATACGCAGTATTTT. Its translation: CASSLRSVFGTDTQYF.

V gene TRBV19 combines with J gene TRBJ2-4; D remains ambiguous. CDR1 and CDR2 (germline): LNHDA, SQIVND (reference sequence). The V end was cut by 3 bases, the J end by 5 bases, with 11 bases between. There are 14 residues in the CDR3. The CDR3 loop reads CASSMWQDQNIQYF. The CDR3 DNA sequence: TGTGCCAGTAGTATGTGGCAGGATCAAAACATTCAGTACTTC.

The J gene is TRBJ2-5, the V gene TRBV9; 7 nucleotides align to TRBD1. Germline V gene data show CDR1 as SGDLS and CDR2 as YYNGEE. The CDR3 has 13 amino acids. V was clipped by 6 bases and J by 5 bases; unmatched bases: 7. The CDR3 DNA sequence: TGTGCCAGCAACAGGGGAGAGGTGGAGACCCAGTACTTC. Its translation: CASNRGEVETQYF.